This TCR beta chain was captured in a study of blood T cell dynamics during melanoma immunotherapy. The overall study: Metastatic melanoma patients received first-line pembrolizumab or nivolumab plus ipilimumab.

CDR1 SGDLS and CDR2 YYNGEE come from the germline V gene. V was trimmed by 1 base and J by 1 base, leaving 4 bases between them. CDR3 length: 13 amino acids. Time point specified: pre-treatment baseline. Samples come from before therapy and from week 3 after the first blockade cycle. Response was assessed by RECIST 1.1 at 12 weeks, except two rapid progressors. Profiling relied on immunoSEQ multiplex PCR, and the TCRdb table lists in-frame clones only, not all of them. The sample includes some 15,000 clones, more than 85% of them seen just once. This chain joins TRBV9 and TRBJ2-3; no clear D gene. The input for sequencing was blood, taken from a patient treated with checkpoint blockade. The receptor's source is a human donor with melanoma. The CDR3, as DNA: TGTGCCAGCAGCGTATCCGGCACAGATACGCAGTATTTT. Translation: CASSVSGTDTQYF.